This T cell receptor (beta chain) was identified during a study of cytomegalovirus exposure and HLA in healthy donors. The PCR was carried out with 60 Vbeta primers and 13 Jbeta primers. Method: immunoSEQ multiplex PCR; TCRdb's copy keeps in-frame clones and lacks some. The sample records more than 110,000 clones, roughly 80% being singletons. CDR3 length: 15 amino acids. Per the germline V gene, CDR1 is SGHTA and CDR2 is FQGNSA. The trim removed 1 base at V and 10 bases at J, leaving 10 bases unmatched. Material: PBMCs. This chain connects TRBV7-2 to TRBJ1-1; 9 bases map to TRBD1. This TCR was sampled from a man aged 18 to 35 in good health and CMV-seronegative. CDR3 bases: TGTGCCAGCAGCTTAGGTCAGGACAGGGGAAGGTTAGCTTTCTTT. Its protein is CASSLGQDRGRLAFF. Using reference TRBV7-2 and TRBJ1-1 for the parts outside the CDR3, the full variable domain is GAGVSQSPSNKVTEKGKDVELRCDPISGHTALYWYRQSLGQGLEFLIYFQGNSAPDKSGLPSDRFSAERTGGSVSTLTIQRTQQEDSAVYLCASSLGQDRGRLAFFGQGTRLTVV.